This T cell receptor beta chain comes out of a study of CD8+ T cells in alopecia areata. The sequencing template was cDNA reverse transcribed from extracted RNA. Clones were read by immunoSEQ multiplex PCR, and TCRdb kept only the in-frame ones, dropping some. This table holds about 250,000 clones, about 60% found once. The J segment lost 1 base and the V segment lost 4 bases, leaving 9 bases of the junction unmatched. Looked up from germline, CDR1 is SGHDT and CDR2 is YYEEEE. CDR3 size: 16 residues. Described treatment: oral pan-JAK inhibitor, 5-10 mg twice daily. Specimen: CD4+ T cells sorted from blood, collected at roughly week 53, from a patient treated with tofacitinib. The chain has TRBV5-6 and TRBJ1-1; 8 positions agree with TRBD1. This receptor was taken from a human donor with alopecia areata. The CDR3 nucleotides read TGTGCCAGCAGCCTAAGGGTCGGGACAGGGAACACTGAAGCTTTCTTT. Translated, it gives CASSLRVGTGNTEAFF.